This T cell receptor beta chain was found in a study of T cell responses to AZD1222 COVID-19 vaccine. Of note for this clone: The antigen is unknown.

The CDR3 has 16 residues. This table comes from immunoSEQ multiplex PCR, and its TCRdb copy is limited to in-frame clones, with some not included. The sample includes 100,000 to 150,000 clones, 90% seen only once; the top ten take around 4.5%. Broader study findings: There were mostly white British donors and more females than males, and clonal diversity was possibly underestimated. After the peak T cell response, and only then, were repertoires sampled. Variant regions that are unmutated are reportedly the target of nearly half of spike-specific TCRs.

This chain uses TRBV1 with TRBJ2-5; the D call TRBD2 from the table was never checked on the DNA. TRBV1 is listed as a pseudogene. Material: peripheral blood, obtained on day 0 of MenACWY control vaccination. This receptor was taken from an adult in good health. CDR3 residues: CTSSQDQLAGEETQYF. CDR3 DNA: TGCACCAGCAGCCAAGATCAGCTAGCGGGAGAAGAGACCCAGTACTTC.